A single T cell receptor (beta chain) is shown here with its context. Its antigen is undetermined. TCRdb re-called the 5' RACE reads with MiXCR, one entry per CDR3 protein. This table holds 390,000 or so distinct CDR3 sequences, more than 15% found once. The CDR3 sequence is 15 residues long. Trimming took off 1 base at V and 1 base at J, with 10 bases between the two ends. Germline V gene lookup returns CDR1 SGDLS and CDR2 YYNGEE. The sample originates from a study of T-cell memory formation after mild COVID-19. Broader study findings: Prior to infection, memory already included some responding clones, suggesting cross-reactive memory joined.

The chain has TRBV9 and TRBJ2-3; D remains ambiguous. The TCR originated in a man younger than 35 who had mild COVID-19 (a few samples of this study predate the infection). Cell type and time point are not known. The specimen sequenced was PBMCs or a T cell subset sorted from them (not recorded which). The CDR3, as DNA: TGTGCCAGCAGCGTATCCGGGTTGGGCACAGATACGCAGTATTTT. Translated: CASSVSGLGTDTQYF.